Listed here is a single TCR beta chain. The CDR3 is 16 residues long. J gave up 2 bases and V 2 bases, and 4 bases lay outside the gene matches. CDR1 is SGHTA and CDR2 is FQGNSA in the germline V gene. This sample was taken from a study of blood T cell repertoires in COVID-19. Sequencing was performed with immunoSEQ multiplex PCR; in TCRdb, only in-frame clones are kept and a portion is missing. The sample consists of 250,000 to 350,000 clones, about 88% of them appearing once. Seattle researchers signed up patients amid active infection and tracked them longitudinally. The source material was peripheral blood. The chain couples TRBV7-2 to TRBJ2-5, with 11 bases matching TRBD2. This TCR was recovered from a woman in her thirties with COVID-19, enrolled during active disease. CDR3 amino acids: CASSLSSGGGQETQYF. The CDR3 DNA is TGTGCCAGCAGCTTAAGTAGCGGGGGGGGTCAAGAGACCCAGTACTTC.